These 4 T cell receptor beta chains came from one sample sequenced in a study of T cells in Graves' hyperthyroidism and ophthalmopathy. Amplification of TCR beta CDR3 regions was performed using RNA transcripts as template. TCR CDR3 regions were first amplified by RT-PCR with HTBI primers. TCRdb used MiXCR to reprocess the multiplex PCR reads, holding one entry per CDR3 protein. The sample comprises fewer than 550,000 distinct CDR3 sequences, 15% to 17% of which are singletons, and roughly 7.7% rests with the top ten. The sequenced sample consisted of blood. These receptors came from a woman between 18 and 29 years old with Graves' hyperthyroidism.

This clonotype occurred many times. The chain is built from TRBV28 and TRBJ1-6, with 8 bases identical to TRBD1. Germline V lookup: CDR1 MDHEN, CDR2 SYDVKM. This CDR3 has 14 residues. V trimming: 5 bases; J trimming: 6 bases; junction bases outside the gene matches: 3. The CDR3 DNA reads as TGTGCCAGCAGTGGGGGACAGGTTAATTCACCCCTCCACTTT. Translating gives CASSGGQVNSPLHF.

This clonotype was seen many times. The chain has TRBV13 and TRBJ1-1; the D gene is possibly TRBD1 (5 bases). V was shortened by 5 bases and J by 3 bases, with 16 bases between the two germline ends. The CDR3 has 15 residues. Germline V gives CDR1 PRHDT, CDR2 FYEKMQ (reference sequence). CDR3 nucleotides: TGTGCCAGCAGCCCCAGGGTCCAGCAGGACACTGAAGCTTTCTTT. Encoded protein: CASSPRVQQDTEAFF.

This rearrangement joins TRBV5-1 to TRBJ2-5; D is perhaps TRBD1 (5 bases). This CDR3 has 13 amino acids. V was clipped by 3 bases and J by 4 bases, with 10 bases between them. Per germline, CDR1 SGHRS and CDR2 YFSETQ. The CDR3 sequence: CASSSPQGETQYF. As DNA, the CDR3 is TGCGCCAGCAGCTCCCCCCAGGGAGAGACCCAGTACTTC.

At least ten counts were recorded for this clonotype. The genes are TRBV7-9 and TRBJ2-1; TRBD2 agrees at 8 bases. Germline CDR1 SEHNR, CDR2 FQNEAQ (reference sequence). The CDR3 has 16 residues. V trimming: 1 base; J trimming: 5 bases; junction bases outside the gene matches: 7. The CDR3 protein is CASSLGIGGVHNEQFF. Here the CDR3 DNA reads TGTGCCAGCAGCTTAGGAATCGGGGGGGTCCACAATGAGCAGTTCTTC. Variable domain in full (rest from reference TRBV7-9 and TRBJ2-1): DTGVSQNPRHKITKRGQNVTFRCDPISEHNRLYWYRQTLGQGPEFLTYFQNEAQLEKSRLLSDRFSAERPKGSFSTLEIQRTEQGDSAMYLCASSLGIGGVHNEQFFGPGTRLTVL.